Below are 21 T cell receptor beta chains sequenced from a single sample in a study of T cell responses to AZD1222 COVID-19 vaccine. TCRdb's copy holds only in-frame clones and misses some; the assay was immunoSEQ multiplex PCR. The table includes roughly 70,000 clones, about 80% detected once. Sequences were derived from peripheral blood, sampled 28 days after the second AZD1222 dose. All receptors come from an adult who received the AZD1222 COVID-19 vaccine.

This clone turned up a few times. This rearrangement joins TRBV3-1 (or the pseudogene TRBV3-2) to TRBJ1-5; D is undetermined. V lost 2 bases to trimming and J lost 6 bases, with 8 bases between them. CDR3 length: 13 residues. Germline CDR1 reads LGHDT; CDR2 reads YNNKEL (reference sequence). In nucleotides, the CDR3 is TGTGCCAGCAGCCAACAAGGCTCTCAGCCCCAGCATTTT. Protein product: CASSQQGSQPQHF.

There are a few counts of this clone. The chain has TRBV5-4 and TRBJ2-7; either TRBD1 or TRBD2 may fit D (6 bases each). V was trimmed by 2 bases and J by 3 bases, leaving 12 bases between them. The CDR3 runs to 14 residues. CDR1 and CDR2 from the germline V gene are SGHNT and YYREEE (reference sequence). The DNA for the CDR3 is TGTGCCAGCAGCTTATTGGGGGGCGGCTACGAGCAGTACTTC. Translation: CASSLLGGGYEQYF.

The chain carries TRBV6-5 and TRBJ1-2, with 10 positions matching TRBD1. Germline assignment: CDR1 MNHEY and CDR2 SVGAGI. The trim removed 4 bases at V and 5 bases at J, leaving 7 bases unmatched. The length of the CDR3 is 15 residues. As DNA, the CDR3 is TGTGCCAGCAGTTCCCAGGGACAGGGGTCTTATGGCTACACCTTC. Translating gives CASSSQGQGSYGYTF.

This chain uses TRBV19 with TRBJ2-6; D is tentatively TRBD1 or TRBD2 (5 bases each). V was pared by 7 bases and J by 0 bases, with 25 bases between. The CDR3 extends over 20 amino acids. Germline V lookup: CDR1 LNHDA, CDR2 SQIVND (reference sequence). The DNA for the CDR3 is TGTGCCAGTACACCGGGACGGATTTATCGAATGCCCTCTGGGGCCAACGTCCTGACTTTC. Translated, it gives CASTPGRIYRMPSGANVLTF. The whole variable domain, remainder taken from reference TRBV19 and TRBJ2-6, is DGGITQSPKYLFRKEGQNVTLSCEQNLNHDAMYWYRQDPGQGLRLIYYSQIVNDFQKGDIAEGYSVSREKKESFPLTVTSAQKNPTAFYLCASTPGRIYRMPSGANVLTFGAGSRLTVL.

This chain links TRBV6-6 with TRBJ1-5, with D unresolved. The germline CDR1 and CDR2 sequences are MNHNY and SVGAGI (reference sequence). This CDR3 is built from 13 residues. The V and J ends lost 4 bases and 4 bases respectively, with 8 bases between them. CDR3 nucleotides: TGTGCCAGCAGTTTACAGAAGAATCAGCCCCAGCATTTT. As protein: CASSLQKNQPQHF.

J is TRBJ1-5 and V is TRBV18, with D maybe TRBD1 (6 bases). The CDR3 runs to 15 residues. Germline-derived CDR1 and CDR2 are KGHSH and LQKENI. V was shortened by 3 bases and J by 6 bases, with 15 bases between the two germline ends. CDR3 in DNA: TGTGCCAGCTCACCCGATAGGTTCAGGGGTCAGCCCCAGCATTTT. Encoded protein: CASSPDRFRGQPQHF.

This clone was counted only a few times. V and J are TRBV29-1 and TRBJ1-1; D not certain. The V gene lost 4 bases and the J gene lost 1 base, with 13 bases spanning the gap. Germline V lookup: CDR1 SQVTM, CDR2 ANQGSEA. The CDR3 is made up of 14 amino acids. The CDR3 sequence: CSVAGRLTNTEAFF. CDR3 in DNA: TGCAGCGTTGCGGGAAGGCTGACGAACACTGAAGCTTTCTTT.

The chain has TRBV5-1 and TRBJ1-1, with a tentative D call TRBD1 (5 bases). Between the trimmed V and J ends, which lost 0 bases and 10 bases, there was a span of 13 bases. CDR3 size: 13 residues. Germline-derived CDR1 and CDR2 are SGHRS and YFSETQ. The DNA of the CDR3 is TGCGCCAGCAGCTTGGTTGGAGGGGCAGTAGCTTTCTTT. Protein product: CASSLVGGAVAFF. Full variable domain (rest looked up from reference TRBV5-1 and TRBJ1-1): KAGVTQTPRYLIKTRGQQVTLSCSPISGHRSVSWYQQTPGQGLQFLFEYFSETQRNKGNFPGRFSGRQFSNSRSEMNVSTLELGDSALYLCASSLVGGAVAFFGQGTRLTVV.

CDR3 DNA: TGTGCCAGCAGCAAAGCGGTGATAGGGAATAATCAGCCCCAGCATTTT. It codes for CASSKAVIGNNQPQHF. The gene calls are TRBV21-1 and TRBJ1-5. TRBV21-1 is a pseudogene locus. CDR3 length: 16 residues.

The V gene is TRBV28, the J gene TRBJ1-1, with TRBD1 matching over 10 bases. The V gene's germline CDR1 is MDHEN and CDR2 SYDVKM. The CDR3 runs 12 residues. After removal of 6 bases from V and 13 bases from J, the junction contained 8 bases not matched to a gene. This CDR3 reads CASRTGGASGFF. In nucleotides, the CDR3 is TGTGCCAGCAGGACAGGGGGCGCCTCCGGTTTCTTT.

The gene calls are TRBV27 and TRBJ2-1; 12 nucleotides match TRBD2. Germline-derived CDR1 and CDR2 are MNHEY and SMNVEV (reference sequence). With V trimmed by 1 base and J by 6 bases, 10 bases remained unmatched. The CDR3 is 18 residues long. The CDR3 here is CASSLLNPRLAGVNEQFF. The CDR3 coding sequence is TGTGCCAGCAGTTTATTAAACCCTCGACTAGCGGGGGTCAATGAGCAGTTCTTC.

This clone showed up just a few times. The chain links TRBV5-1 to TRBJ1-1, with D unresolved. V was clipped by 4 bases and J by 3 bases, with 10 bases between them. The CDR3 length is 13 residues. In germline, CDR1 is SGHRS, CDR2 YFSETQ. CDR3 nucleotide sequence: TGCGCCAGCAGCCCGGACGGGGACACTGAAGCTTTCTTT. Translation: CASSPDGDTEAFF. The full variable domain, rest sourced from reference TRBV5-1 and TRBJ1-1, is KAGVTQTPRYLIKTRGQQVTLSCSPISGHRSVSWYQQTPGQGLQFLFEYFSETQRNKGNFPGRFSGRQFSNSRSEMNVSTLELGDSALYLCASSPDGDTEAFFGQGTRLTVV.

The J gene is TRBJ2-1, the V gene TRBV27, with D unresolved. The CDR3 is made up of 15 amino acids. V was trimmed by 1 base and J by 0 bases, leaving 7 bases between them. The germline CDR1 and CDR2 sequences are MNHEY and SMNVEV (reference sequence). CDR3 loop: CASSLWASSYNEQFF. The DNA for the CDR3 is TGTGCCAGCAGTTTATGGGCCAGCTCCTACAATGAGCAGTTCTTC.

The chain carries TRBV3-1 (or the pseudogene TRBV3-2) and TRBJ2-1, with no clear D. This CDR3 region has 14 residues. The V end lost 3 bases, the J end lost 5 bases, and 11 bases lay between the germline ends. The germline CDR1 and CDR2 sequences are LGHDT and YNNKEL (reference sequence). The CDR3, as DNA: TGTGCCAGCAGCCAGAATCCCAGCCACAATGAGCAGTTCTTC. As protein: CASSQNPSHNEQFF.

The chain has TRBV5-4 and TRBJ1-1; the D gene is possibly TRBD1 (6 bases). CDR3 length: 15 residues. The germline V gene encodes CDR1 SGHNT and CDR2 YYREEE (reference sequence). Trimming took off 0 bases at V and 1 base at J, with 10 bases between the two ends. The CDR3 sequence is CASSLGVGQNTEAFF. CDR3 nucleotides: TGTGCCAGCAGCTTGGGGGTGGGACAGAACACTGAAGCTTTCTTT.

Regarding this clone: An end of the junction differs from the germline gene, which may be a read error. The rearrangement joins TRBV4-3 to TRBJ2-2; TRBD1 or TRBD2 may be the D gene (5 bases each). Looked up from germline, CDR1 is LGHNA and CDR2 is YSLEER. The CDR3 has 15 amino acids. For the CDR3, the DNA is TGCGCCAGCAGCCAAGTAACCAGGGCCACCGGGGAGCTGCTTTTT. Translation gives CASSQVTRATGELLF.

The V gene is TRBV2, the J gene TRBJ1-4; D remains ambiguous. V shed 7 bases and J shed 5 bases, with 14 bases lying between them. Germline V CDR1 and CDR2: SNHLY, FYNNEI. The CDR3 runs to 14 residues. The CDR3 sequence is CASTVEQYNEKLFF. DNA for the CDR3: TGTGCCAGCACGGTCGAACAGTACAATGAAAAACTGTTTTTT.

The chain is built from TRBV7-9 and TRBJ1-2; D call uncertain. Trimming pared 10 bases from V and 2 bases from J, leaving 23 bases between. CDR3 length: 16 amino acids. Looked up from germline, CDR1 is SEHNR and CDR2 is FQNEAQ (reference sequence). The CDR3 DNA is TGTGCCACCCGGTTAGGAGAAGGCCTCACAAACTATGGCTACACCTTC. Its translation is CATRLGEGLTNYGYTF. The whole variable domain, remainder taken from reference TRBV7-9 and TRBJ1-2, is DTGVSQNPRHKITKRGQNVTFRCDPISEHNRLYWYRQTLGQGPEFLTYFQNEAQLEKSRLLSDRFSAERPKGSFSTLEIQRTEQGDSAMYLCATRLGEGLTNYGYTFGSGTRLTVV.

The gene calls are TRBV27 and TRBJ1-2; D is undetermined. CDR3 length: 14 residues. Germline CDR1 MNHEY, CDR2 SMNVEV (reference sequence). Trimming cost V 6 bases and J 4 bases, with 15 bases left between them. The CDR3 coding sequence is TGTGCCAGCAGCCTAGGACCCTCTGGCTATGGCTACACCTTC. This translates into CASSLGPSGYGYTF.

This chain joins TRBV5-6 and TRBJ2-7, with D perhaps assigned TRBD1 or TRBD2 (5 bases each). Germline V gene data show CDR1 as SGHDT and CDR2 as YYEEEE. This CDR3 spans 15 amino acids. V was shortened by 4 bases and J by 6 bases, with 20 bases between the two germline ends. The DNA for the CDR3 is TGTGCCAGCAGCGGTGGGGCCGGGAACCCACTCGAGCAGTACTTC. Its translation is CASSGGAGNPLEQYF. Together with reference TRBV5-6 and TRBJ2-7, the CDR3 gives the full variable domain: DAGVTQSPTHLIKTRGQQVTLRCSPKSGHDTVSWYQQALGQGPQFIFQYYEEEERQRGNFPDRFSGHQFPNYSSELNVNALLLGDSALYLCASSGGAGNPLEQYFGPGTRLTVT.

The genes are TRBV15 and TRBJ1-6; 8 bases are shared with TRBD1. This CDR3 is built from 14 residues. Germline V CDR1 and CDR2: LNHNV, YYDKDF (reference sequence). V lost 1 base to trimming and J lost 10 bases; unmatched junction nucleotides: 3. CDR3 in DNA: TGTGCCACCAGCAGAGGAGGACAGGGCTCACCCCTCCACTTT. It codes for CATSRGGQGSPLHF.